Below, 27 T cell receptor beta chains from the same sample are listed, as sequenced in a study of blood T cell repertoires in COVID-19. Profiling relied on immunoSEQ multiplex PCR, and the TCRdb table lists in-frame clones only, not all of them. The table includes about 180,000 clones, around nine tenths detected once. Sequenced: peripheral blood. The receptor set was obtained from a man between 60 and 75 years old with COVID-19, enrolled during active disease.

This clone came up a few times. The chain combines TRBV6-5 with TRBJ2-7; 9 bases map to TRBD2. CDR3 length: 15 amino acids. CDR1 and CDR2 from the germline V gene are MNHEY and SVGAGI. The V gene end was trimmed by 6 bases and the J gene end by 7 bases; junction bases not matched to a gene: 13. In DNA, the CDR3 is TGTGCCAGCAGAGATCCGGGACTAGCCCCGGGGGAGCAGTACTTC. As protein: CASRDPGLAPGEQYF.

The chain couples TRBV7-2 to TRBJ2-3, with unresolved D. Looked up from germline, CDR1 is SGHTA and CDR2 is FQGNSA. The CDR3 covers 13 residues. V lost 1 base and J lost 4, with 6 bases in between. The CDR3 loop is CASSLGPSDTQYF. The CDR3 nucleotides are TGTGCCAGCAGCTTAGGGCCATCAGATACGCAGTATTTT.

The chain has TRBV7-9 and TRBJ1-1, with TRBD1 matching over 12 bases. The length of the CDR3 is 14 residues. Germline CDR1 reads SEHNR; CDR2 reads FQNEAQ (reference sequence). Losses at the gene ends were 4 bases for V and 8 bases for J; bases not matched to a gene: 5. The CDR3 coding sequence is TGTGCCAGCAGCTCCGGGACAGGGGGCTTCGAAGCTTTCTTT. Translated, it gives CASSSGTGGFEAFF.

This clone was detected once. The chain employs TRBV6-2 or TRBV6-3 and TRBJ2-3, with 9 bases that match TRBD2. CDR1 and CDR2 from the germline V gene are MNHEY and SVGEGT. With 4 bases clipped from V and 1 base from J, the junction kept 0 bases outside the gene matches. The CDR3 runs 14 residues. The CDR3 loop reads CASSSSGGTDTQYF. CDR3 nucleotides: TGTGCCAGCAGTTCTAGCGGGGGCACAGATACGCAGTATTTT.

This clone was observed once. The CDR3 loop reads CASSQGGLRDTEAFF. CDR3 sequence (DNA): TGCGCCAGCAGCCAAGGGGGACTTAGGGACACTGAAGCTTTCTTT. J is TRBJ1-1 and V is TRBV4-1; D possibly corresponds to TRBD1 (5 bases). The CDR3 length is 15 residues. CDR1 and CDR2 (germline): MGHRA, YSYEKL. V dropped 1 base and J dropped 3 bases, with 12 bases sitting between them.

The rearrangement uses TRBV27 and TRBJ1-2, with 7 bases matching TRBD1. The length of the CDR3 is 15 residues. Germline V gives CDR1 MNHEY, CDR2 SMNVEV (reference sequence). With V trimmed by 3 bases and J by 4 bases, 8 bases remained unmatched. The CDR3 loop is CASSFLDRAGYGYTF. DNA for the CDR3: TGTGCCAGCAGTTTTCTCGACAGGGCGGGCTATGGCTACACCTTC.

This chain connects TRBV28 to TRBJ2-7; 7 nucleotides match TRBD2. The CDR3 extends over 14 amino acids. The ends lost 4 bases at V and 5 bases at J; junction bases unmatched: 8. The germline gives CDR1 MDHEN, CDR2 SYDVKM. DNA for the CDR3: TGTGCCAGCAGTTCTCGGGGAGGGATAAACGAGCAGTACTTC. This gives the protein CASSSRGGINEQYF.

This chain connects TRBV19 to TRBJ1-1, with D perhaps matching TRBD1 (6 bases). CDR3 length: 14 amino acids. V was cut by 5 bases and J by 4 bases, with 14 bases left in between. Germline CDR1 reads LNHDA; CDR2 reads SQIVND (reference sequence). CDR3 nucleotide sequence: TGTGCCAGTAGTCTCGGACAGCGAAGCACTGAAGCTTTCTTT. Translated, it gives CASSLGQRSTEAFF.

The rearrangement uses TRBV6-6 and TRBJ1-1; no firm D call. Trimming shortened V by 6 bases and J by 3 bases, and 5 bases separated the two germline ends. Germline CDR1 MNHNY, CDR2 SVGAGI (reference sequence). The CDR3 totals 11 residues. The CDR3 DNA reads TGTGCCAGCAGGTCATACACTGAAGCTTTCTTT. Its protein is CASRSYTEAFF.

The chain uses TRBV7-2 and TRBJ2-7; 7 positions agree with TRBD1. The ends lost 0 bases at V and 0 bases at J; junction bases unmatched: 14. This CDR3 is built from 19 residues. CDR1 and CDR2 (germline): SGHTA, FQGNSA. In nucleotides, the CDR3 is TGTGCCAGCAGCTTAGCCTCAACTCCGGGATACAGGGGCTCCTACGAGCAGTACTTC. The encoded protein is CASSLASTPGYRGSYEQYF.

The chain carries TRBV7-8 and TRBJ1-2, with no clear D. The CDR3 totals 12 residues. V dropped 1 base and J dropped 5 bases, with 5 bases sitting between them. Germline V gives CDR1 SGHVS, CDR2 FQNEAQ. CDR3 sequence reads: CASSLGTYGYTF. The CDR3 DNA is TGTGCCAGCAGCTTAGGGACTTATGGCTACACCTTC.

V and J are TRBV13 and TRBJ2-5; perhaps TRBD2 as D (6 bases). V lost 5 bases, J lost 0 bases, and 10 bases lay in between. Germline V gives CDR1 PRHDT, CDR2 FYEKMQ (reference sequence). This CDR3 is built from 14 residues. This CDR3 reads CASSLGTDQETQYF. CDR3 coding DNA: TGTGCCAGCAGCCTTGGGACTGACCAAGAGACCCAGTACTTC.

The chain recombines TRBV9 with TRBJ1-3, with D perhaps TRBD1 (6 bases). From germline, CDR1 is SGDLS and CDR2 YYNGEE. The germline V and J ends were trimmed by 0 bases and 7 bases, with 17 bases remaining between them. The CDR3 is 16 residues long. The CDR3 loop is CASSVDGQGQWNTIYF. CDR3 sequence (DNA): TGTGCCAGCAGCGTAGATGGTCAGGGGCAATGGAACACCATATATTTT.

The chain combines TRBV7-9 with TRBJ2-1; 7 bases fit TRBD2. The junction had 12 bases not matched to a gene; V was cut back by 4 bases and J by 6 bases. The CDR3 loop spans 16 amino acids. Germline values: CDR1 SEHNR, CDR2 FQNEAQ (reference sequence). CDR3 nucleotide sequence: TGTGCCAGCAGCTCAACCCACCCCGCGGGGGTCAATGAGCAGTTCTTC. Amino acids: CASSSTHPAGVNEQFF.

The rearrangement uses TRBV24-1 and TRBJ1-1; D remains ambiguous. CDR1 KGHDR and CDR2 SFDVKD come from the germline V gene. CDR3 length: 12 residues. V was trimmed by 5 bases and J by 5 bases, leaving 8 bases between them. As DNA, the CDR3 is TGTGCCACCAGTGGTTCGGGGACTGAAGCTTTCTTT. As protein: CATSGSGTEAFF.

This CDR3 is CASSTESNQPQHF. DNA of the CDR3: TGTGCCAGCAGTACAGAGAGCAATCAGCCCCAGCATTTT. The chain carries TRBV6-4 and TRBJ1-5; D not resolved. The V gene lost 5 bases and the J gene lost 1 base, with 6 bases spanning the gap. CDR1 is MRHNA and CDR2 is SNTAGT in the germline V gene. The CDR3 length is 13 residues.

V usage is TRBV4-3 and J usage is TRBJ1-2, with D maybe TRBD1 (6 bases). The germline V gene has CDR1 LGHNA and CDR2 YSLEER. V shed 0 bases and J shed 5 bases, with 10 bases lying between them. CDR3 length equals 14 residues. Written as DNA, the CDR3 is TGCGCCAGCAGCCAAGATAGGGGGGGGTATGGCTACACCTTC. This translates into CASSQDRGGYGYTF.

In the case of this clone: Other DNA sequences in this sample translate to the same CDR3. The V call is TRBV12-3 or TRBV12-4, the J call TRBJ1-3; D remains unclear. The V end was cut by 5 bases, the J end by 0 bases, with 5 bases between. The CDR3 contains 13 residues. This chain's CDR3 is CASSPNSGNTIYF. As DNA, the CDR3 is TGTGCCAGCAGTCCTAACTCTGGAAACACCATATATTTT.

The rearrangement uses TRBV5-8 and TRBJ1-5; a weak D match, TRBD1 (5 bases). CDR1 and CDR2 (germline): SGHTS, YDEGEE. This CDR3 contains 16 residues. V was shortened by 0 bases and J by 5 bases, with 15 bases between the two germline ends. As DNA, the CDR3 is TGTGCCAGCAGCTTGGCCCCCAGGGTAGGGGATCAGCCCCAGCATTTT. Translation: CASSLAPRVGDQPQHF. Looking up the rest from reference TRBV5-8 and TRBJ1-5 gives the full variable domain: EAGVTQSPTHLIKTRGQQATLRCSPISGHTSVYWYQQALGLGLQFLLWYDEGEERNRGNFPPRFSGRQFPNYSSELNVNALELEDSALYLCASSLAPRVGDQPQHFGDGTRLSIL.

The chain couples TRBV20-1 to TRBJ2-1; TRBD2 agrees at 9 bases. The trim removed 3 bases at V and 5 bases at J, leaving 8 bases unmatched. This CDR3 has 15 residues. Germline V gene data show CDR1 as DFQATT and CDR2 as SNEGSKA (reference sequence). CDR3 region: CSASKVASGNNEQFF. The CDR3, as DNA: TGCAGTGCTAGTAAGGTGGCTAGCGGGAACAATGAGCAGTTCTTC.

This chain uses TRBV7-6 with TRBJ2-3, with 7 bases matching TRBD2. V was clipped by 5 bases and J by 2 bases; unmatched bases: 16. Germline CDR1 SGHVS, CDR2 FNYEAQ. CDR3 size: 18 residues. The CDR3 DNA sequence: TGTGCCAGCAGCCCCCGCGGGTCTAGCGGAACAAACACAGATACGCAGTATTTT. Translated: CASSPRGSSGTNTDTQYF.

DNA for the CDR3: TGTGCCAGCAGGATGACAGGGGTAAATCAGCCCCAGCATTTT. As protein: CASRMTGVNQPQHF. The V gene is TRBV27, the J gene TRBJ1-5; 8 positions agree with TRBD1. The CDR3 spans 14 residues. CDR1 MNHEY and CDR2 SMNVEV come from the germline V gene (reference sequence). The V segment lost 6 bases and the J segment 4 bases; nucleotides outside the gene matches: 5.

This clone was seen only once. This sequence joins TRBV19 and TRBJ1-2; maybe TRBD1 (6 bases). This CDR3 has 15 residues. Deletions cut 5 bases from V and 6 bases from J, with 19 bases between. Germline CDR1 is LNHDA and CDR2 is SQIVND (reference sequence). The CDR3 sequence: CASSVGTPQEDGYTF. In DNA form, the CDR3 reads TGTGCCAGTAGTGTCGGGACACCACAAGAGGATGGCTACACCTTC. The whole variable domain, filled in from reference TRBV19 and TRBJ1-2, reads DGGITQSPKYLFRKEGQNVTLSCEQNLNHDAMYWYRQDPGQGLRLIYYSQIVNDFQKGDIAEGYSVSREKKESFPLTVTSAQKNPTAFYLCASSVGTPQEDGYTFGSGTRLTVV.

The rearrangement joins TRBV7-2 to TRBJ2-1; D gene ambiguous. The CDR3 length is 15 residues. Trimming removed 7 bases from V and 4 bases from J, with 17 bases in between. Germline V CDR1 and CDR2: SGHTA, FQGNSA. For the CDR3, the DNA is TGTGCCAGCACCCCGAAAGGTAACAGTTACAATGAGCAGTTCTTC. Amino acid sequence: CASTPKGNSYNEQFF.

V is TRBV7-2 and J is TRBJ1-1; 8 bases match TRBD1. This CDR3 has 14 amino acids. CDR1 is SGHTA, CDR2 FQGNSA, per germline. With 4 bases clipped from V and 7 bases from J, the junction kept 8 bases outside the gene matches. The CDR3 spells CASSSDLQGVEAFF. In DNA, the CDR3 is TGTGCCAGCAGCTCGGATTTACAGGGGGTTGAAGCTTTCTTT.

The chain uses TRBV18 and TRBJ1-3; 8 bases line up with TRBD1. The CDR3 has 14 residues. Germline V gene data show CDR1 as KGHSH and CDR2 as LQKENI. V gave up 6 bases and J gave up 2 bases; unmatched junction bases: 3. The CDR3 sequence: CASSPDRAGNTIYF. In DNA, the CDR3 is TGTGCCAGCTCTCCGGACAGGGCTGGAAACACCATATATTTT.

This clone was found a few times. The chain has TRBV15 and TRBJ2-7; a weak D match, TRBD1 (6 bases). This CDR3 is 15 amino acids long. Germline V lookup: CDR1 LNHNV, CDR2 YYDKDF (reference sequence). The germline V and J ends were trimmed by 0 bases and 3 bases, with 12 bases remaining between them. Here the CDR3 DNA reads TGTGCCACCAGCAGAGACCCGGGACACCTCTACGAGCAGTACTTC. Its protein is CATSRDPGHLYEQYF.